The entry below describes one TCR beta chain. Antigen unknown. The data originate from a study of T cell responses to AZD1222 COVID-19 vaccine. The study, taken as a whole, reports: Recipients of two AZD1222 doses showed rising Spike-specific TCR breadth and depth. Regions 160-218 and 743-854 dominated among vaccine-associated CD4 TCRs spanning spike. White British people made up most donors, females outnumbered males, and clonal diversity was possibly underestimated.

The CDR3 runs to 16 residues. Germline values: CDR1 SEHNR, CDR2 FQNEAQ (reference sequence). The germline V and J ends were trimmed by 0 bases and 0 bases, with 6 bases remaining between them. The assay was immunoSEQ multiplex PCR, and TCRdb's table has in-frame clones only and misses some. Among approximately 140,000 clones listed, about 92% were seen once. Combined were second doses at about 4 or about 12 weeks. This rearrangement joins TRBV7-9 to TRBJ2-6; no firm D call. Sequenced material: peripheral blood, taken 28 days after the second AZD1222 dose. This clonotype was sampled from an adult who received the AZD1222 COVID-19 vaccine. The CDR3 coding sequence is TGTGCCAGCAGCTTAGCAGGTAGCTCTGGGGCCAACGTCCTGACTTTC. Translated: CASSLAGSSGANVLTF.